These 6 T cell receptor beta chains share one sample of origin, sequenced in a study of blood T cells in healthy people across ages. A second roughly 6 to 11 cycle PCR used barcoded and J-beta primers. TCRdb used MiXCR to reprocess the 5' RACE reads, holding one entry per CDR3 protein. Among hundreds of thousands of distinct CDR3 sequences listed, roughly 40% were seen once. Material: blood. The receptor source for this set is a man younger than 35 in good health.

This clonotype was seen once. The chain joins TRBV30 to TRBJ2-1; D ambiguous. V lost 6 bases, J lost 3 bases, and 15 bases lay in between. The CDR3 loop spans 14 amino acids. Germline V gene data show CDR1 as GTSNPN and CDR2 as SVGIG (reference sequence). The chain's CDR3 is CACRSDAIYNEQFF. As DNA, the CDR3 is TGTGCCTGCCGTAGTGACGCCATCTACAATGAGCAGTTCTTC.

This clonotype was seen only a few times. This chain links TRBV12-3 or TRBV12-4 with TRBJ2-4, with 11 bases lining up with TRBD2. TRBJ2-7 explains the end of the DNA better; the J call may be wrong. The CDR3 is 15 residues long. CDR3: CASSSGSGGASEQYF. The CDR3 DNA is TGTGCCAGCAGTTCTGGTAGCGGGGGGGCGTCCGAGCAGTACTTC.

This chain uses TRBV7-6 with TRBJ1-6; 11 bases align to TRBD1. CDR3 length: 16 amino acids. Trimming at V came to 5 bases and at J to 9 bases, leaving 9 bases not matched to a gene. In germline, CDR1 is SGHVS, CDR2 FNYEAQ. CDR3 sequence reads: CASSPRTGGSGSPLHF. CDR3 nucleotides: TGTGCCAGCAGCCCAAGGACAGGGGGCTCGGGTTCACCCCTCCACTTT. Using reference TRBV7-6 and TRBJ1-6 for the parts outside the CDR3, the full variable domain is GAGVSQSPRYKVTKRGQDVALRCDPISGHVSLYWYRQALGQGPEFLTYFNYEAQQDKSGLPNDRFSAERPEGSISTLTIQRTEQRDSAMYRCASSPRTGGSGSPLHFGNGTRLTVT.

The chain joins TRBV29-1 to TRBJ2-1; 10 bases line up with TRBD2. Trimming removed 7 bases from V and 6 bases from J; junction bases left unmatched: 9. The CDR3 sequence is 14 residues long. Germline V gene lookup returns CDR1 SQVTM and CDR2 ANQGSEA. DNA for the CDR3: TGCAGCGCCGAAGGGCTAGCGGGAGTCAATGAGCAGTTCTTC. This gives the protein CSAEGLAGVNEQFF.

There are a few counts of this clonotype. V is TRBV4-1 and J is TRBJ1-1; no reliable D call. Between the trimmed V and J ends, which lost 3 bases and 3 bases, there was a span of 11 bases. CDR1 is MGHRA, CDR2 YSYEKL, per germline. The CDR3 contains 14 residues. The DNA of the CDR3 is TGCGCCAGCAGCCAGAGAAACAGCGACACTGAAGCTTTCTTT. This translates into CASSQRNSDTEAFF.

Many counts were recorded for this clonotype. The rearrangement links TRBV20-1 to TRBJ2-3; D is unclear. Trimming removed 3 bases from V and 1 base from J, with 14 bases in between. Germline loops: CDR1 DFQATT, CDR2 SNEGSKA (reference sequence). This CDR3 region has 15 residues. CDR3 sequence (DNA): TGCAGTGCTAGTAATTGGGCAGATCGCACAGATACGCAGTATTTT. Translation gives CSASNWADRTDTQYF.